This T cell receptor (beta chain) was sequenced in a study of blood T cell repertoires in COVID-19. Overall study: Acute and convalescent COVID-19 specimens originated in the United States, Italy and Spain.

Methods used by the authors: It was from reference gene primer amplification that nucleated cell counts were estimated. Repertoires were generated with immunoSEQ multiplex PCR, while TCRdb's copy carries only in-frame clones and drops some. V, J and clone size are those of that table, while D and trimming were read from the DNA. The sample records 150,000 to 200,000 clones, around 88% being singletons. This CDR3 is built from 12 residues. Between the trimmed V and J ends, which lost 4 bases and 9 bases, there was a span of 10 bases. In germline, CDR1 is ENHRY, CDR2 SYGVKD. Cohort 3 donors were reported recovered after two negative PCRs, clearance, or symptom resolution.

The sample comprised PBMCs or T cells enriched from blood (not recorded which). The receptor was derived from a woman aged 25 to 39 who had recovered from COVID-19. J is TRBJ2-1 and V is TRBV10-3; no definite D call. The DNA of the CDR3 is TGTGCCATCAGTGGAAGTTCTAGTGAGCAGTTCTTC. Residues: CAISGSSSEQFF.